This entry lists 12 T cell receptor beta chains sequenced from one sample in a study of T cell responses to AZD1222 COVID-19 vaccine. Sequenced by immunoSEQ multiplex PCR; TCRdb stores in-frame clones only, minus some. Here the sample spans 150,000 or so clones, roughly nine tenths being singletons. This specimen was peripheral blood, taken 28 days after the second AZD1222 dose. The receptor source for this set is an adult who received the AZD1222 COVID-19 vaccine.

This clone came up a few times. The chain recombines TRBV5-1 with TRBJ1-6; D is perhaps TRBD1 (5 bases). The ends were cut back, 2 bases at V and 6 bases at J, with 9 bases in the middle. The germline CDR1 and CDR2 sequences are SGHRS and YFSETQ. This CDR3 is 14 amino acids long. CDR3 sequence (DNA): TGCGCCAGCAGCTTCGGGGACCTTAATTCACCCCTCCACTTT. Protein sequence: CASSFGDLNSPLHF.

The chain carries TRBV6-1 and TRBJ1-1; 9 bases line up with TRBD1. The ends lost 2 bases at V and 3 bases at J; junction bases unmatched: 10. This CDR3 spans 17 amino acids. Germline values: CDR1 MNHNS, CDR2 SASEGT. The CDR3 DNA reads TGTGCCAGCAGTGAACCTCTCCCGGGACAGGGAGACACTGAAGCTTTCTTT. Amino acid sequence: CASSEPLPGQGDTEAFF.

V usage is TRBV5-6 and J usage is TRBJ2-5; D remains unclear. CDR1 is SGHDT and CDR2 is YYEEEE in the germline V gene. The V gene lost 1 base and the J gene lost 0 bases, with 7 bases spanning the gap. The CDR3 length is 14 residues. CDR3 sequence: CASSLSPYQETQYF. CDR3 DNA sequence: TGTGCCAGCAGCTTGTCCCCGTACCAAGAGACCCAGTACTTC.

The chain carries TRBV5-6 and TRBJ1-1; D is possibly TRBD1 (5 bases). V lost 4 bases, J lost 6 bases, and 22 bases lay in between. Germline values: CDR1 SGHDT, CDR2 YYEEEE. CDR3 size: 16 residues. The CDR3 coding sequence is TGTGCCAGCAGCCCGGGGTTGGCAGGGATAGCCGCTGAAGCTTTCTTT. Amino acids: CASSPGLAGIAAEAFF.

The chain is built from TRBV7-9 and TRBJ2-1; maybe TRBD2 (5 bases). This CDR3 is built from 12 residues. Between the trimmed V and J ends, which lost 5 bases and 10 bases, there was a span of 12 bases. Germline-derived CDR1 and CDR2 are SEHNR and FQNEAQ (reference sequence). The CDR3 here is CASSPSLTEQFF. DNA for the CDR3: TGTGCCAGCAGCCCTAGCCTTACGGAGCAGTTCTTC.

The chain recombines TRBV19 with TRBJ1-5, with a tentative D call TRBD1 (5 bases). With 7 bases removed from V and 2 bases from J, the gap between germline ends came to 12 bases. The CDR3 has 14 amino acids. Germline V gene lookup returns CDR1 LNHDA and CDR2 SQIVND (reference sequence). In nucleotides, the CDR3 is TGTGCCAGTACGCAGGGTGTGGGCAATCAGCCCCAGCATTTT. Its translation is CASTQGVGNQPQHF. Variable domain in full (rest from reference TRBV19 and TRBJ1-5): DGGITQSPKYLFRKEGQNVTLSCEQNLNHDAMYWYRQDPGQGLRLIYYSQIVNDFQKGDIAEGYSVSREKKESFPLTVTSAQKNPTAFYLCASTQGVGNQPQHFGDGTRLSIL.

The chain joins TRBV5-1 to TRBJ1-1, with D unclear. This CDR3 has 15 residues. Germline assignment: CDR1 SGHRS and CDR2 YFSETQ. V gave up 1 base and J gave up 1 base, with 11 bases separating them. CDR3 sequence (DNA): TGCGCCAGCAGCTTGTTCCCCTCAGGGAACACTGAAGCTTTCTTT. It translates to CASSLFPSGNTEAFF.

V and J are TRBV27 and TRBJ2-2; 8 positions agree with TRBD2. The V and J ends lost 5 bases and 0 bases, in that order; junction bases with no gene match: 5. CDR3 length: 16 residues. Germline V gives CDR1 MNHEY, CDR2 SMNVEV (reference sequence). The CDR3 region has the DNA TGTGCCAGCAGTCCCCTTAGCGGGGCGAACACCGGGGAGCTGTTTTTT. Translation: CASSPLSGANTGELFF.

This rearrangement joins TRBV3-1 (or the pseudogene TRBV3-2) to TRBJ1-1; D is undetermined. The CDR3 contains 15 residues. The ends were cut back, 1 base at V and 3 bases at J, with 12 bases in the middle. Germline V CDR1 and CDR2: LGHDT, YNNKEL (reference sequence). The CDR3: CASSQALRTYTEAFF. DNA of the CDR3: TGTGCCAGCAGCCAAGCACTGCGGACCTACACTGAAGCTTTCTTT.

The rearrangement joins TRBV6-6 to TRBJ2-2; D perhaps matches TRBD1 (5 bases). The CDR3 is 15 residues long. Germline-derived CDR1 and CDR2 are MNHNY and SVGAGI (reference sequence). V was clipped by 2 bases and J by 0 bases, with 7 bases between them. The DNA of the CDR3 is TGTGCCAGCAGTTACAGGGGTCCGAACACCGGGGAGCTGTTTTTT. Its translation: CASSYRGPNTGELFF.

The chain carries TRBV7-9 and TRBJ2-5; D is possibly TRBD2 (5 bases). CDR1 and CDR2 (germline): SEHNR, FQNEAQ (reference sequence). Trimming left V 1 base short and J 3 bases short, with 9 bases between. This CDR3 is 14 amino acids long. This CDR3 is CASSLGGLEETQYF. CDR3 nucleotide sequence: TGTGCCAGCAGCTTAGGAGGGCTCGAAGAGACCCAGTACTTC.

The rearrangement links TRBV12-3 or TRBV12-4 to TRBJ1-2; maybe TRBD1 (5 bases). Trimming stripped 6 bases from V and 7 bases from J, with 12 bases between. The CDR3 is 12 residues long. CDR3 coding DNA: TGTGCCAGCAGGGCAGGGTTGGGTGGCTACACCTTC. As protein: CASRAGLGGYTF.